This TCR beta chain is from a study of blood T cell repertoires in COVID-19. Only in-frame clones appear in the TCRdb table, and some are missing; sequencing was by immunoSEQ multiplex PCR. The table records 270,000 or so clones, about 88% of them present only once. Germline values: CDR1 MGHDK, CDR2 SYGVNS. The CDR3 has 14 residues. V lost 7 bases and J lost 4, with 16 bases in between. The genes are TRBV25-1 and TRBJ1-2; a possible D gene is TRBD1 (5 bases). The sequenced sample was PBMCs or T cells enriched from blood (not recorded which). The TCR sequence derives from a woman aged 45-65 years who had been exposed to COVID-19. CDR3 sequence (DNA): TGTGCCAGCAAGCCGGGGGGAGACGGCTATGGCTACACCTTC. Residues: CASKPGGDGYGYTF.